A selection of T cell receptor beta chains follows, all from one sample in a study of blood T cell repertoires in COVID-19. The repertoire was sequenced with immunoSEQ multiplex PCR; TCRdb's copy has only in-frame clones and lacks some. There are some 340,000 clones in the sample; 90% occur only once, and roughly 3.9% lies in the top ten. What was sequenced was PBMCs or T cells enriched from blood (not recorded which). The receptors were gathered from a woman aged 25 to 39 who had been exposed to COVID-19. The CDR3 runs from the conserved cysteine through the conserved F or W. The order of the fields is CDR3 protein, CDR3 DNA, J gene, V gene, D gene, clone size. The D gene is left open where the match is weak. Part of the rows lack a size; the others show once, few, many or a class for expanded clones.

CDR3 protein: CAISETSGEQFF
CDR3 DNA: TGTGCCATCAGTGAGACTAGCGGCGAGCAGTTCTTC
J gene: TRBJ2-1
V gene: TRBV10-3
D gene: TRBD2
clone size: .

CDR3 protein: CASSFTGLRPRNEQFF
CDR3 DNA: TGTGCCAGCAGCTTCACCGGCCTTCGGCCCAGGAATGAGCAGTTCTTC
J gene: TRBJ2-1
V gene: TRBV7-9
D gene: .
clone size: .

CDR3 protein: CASKGAKTYEQYF
CDR3 DNA: TGTGCCAGCAAAGGGGCCAAGACCTACGAGCAGTACTTC
J gene: TRBJ2-7
V gene: TRBV27
D gene: .
clone size: .

CDR3 protein: CASSLLAGVSYEQYF
CDR3 DNA: TGCGCCAGCAGCTTGCTAGCGGGGGTCTCCTACGAGCAGTACTTC
J gene: TRBJ2-7
V gene: TRBV4-1
D gene: TRBD2
clone size: once

CDR3 protein: CAWSVWGVRNQPQHF
CDR3 DNA: TGTGCCTGGAGTGTATGGGGGGTTCGGAATCAGCCCCAGCATTTT
J gene: TRBJ1-5
V gene: TRBV30
D gene: .
clone size: .

CDR3 protein: CASSQELARNSLTGELFF
CDR3 DNA: TGTGCCAGCAGCCAAGAACTTGCAAGGAACAGTCTCACCGGGGAGCTGTTTTTT
J gene: TRBJ2-2
V gene: TRBV4-2
D gene: .
clone size: once

CDR3 protein: CATSRDHVAGYTF
CDR3 DNA: TGTGCCACCAGCAGAGACCACGTAGCTGGCTACACCTTC
J gene: TRBJ1-2
V gene: TRBV15
D gene: .
clone size: .

CDR3 protein: CASSLVGRGGGGNTIYF
CDR3 DNA: TGTGCCAGCAGCTTAGTCGGTCGAGGGGGTGGTGGGAACACCATATATTTT
J gene: TRBJ1-3
V gene: TRBV7-8
D gene: .
clone size: .

CDR3 protein: CASSPGGGVETQYF
CDR3 DNA: TGTGCCAGCAGCCCGGGCGGGGGCGTGGAGACCCAGTACTTC
J gene: TRBJ2-5
V gene: TRBV3-1/TRBV3-2
D gene: .
clone size: .

CDR3 protein: CASSGQGYSPLHF
CDR3 DNA: TGTGCCAGCAGCGGACAGGGGTATTCACCCCTCCACTTT
J gene: TRBJ1-6
V gene: TRBV14
D gene: TRBD1
clone size: few

CDR3 protein: CASSSPGEAFF
CDR3 DNA: TGTGCCAGCAGCTCCCCAGGTGAAGCTTTCTTT
J gene: TRBJ1-1
V gene: TRBV7-9
D gene: .
clone size: few

CDR3 protein: CASSPTAGSVTGELFF
CDR3 DNA: TGCGCCAGCAGCCCCACGGCGGGCTCGGTCACCGGGGAGCTGTTTTTT
J gene: TRBJ2-2
V gene: TRBV5-1
D gene: .
clone size: .

CDR3 protein: CASSWDTSGANVLTF
CDR3 DNA: TGTGCCAGCAGCTGGGACACCTCTGGGGCCAACGTCCTGACTTTC
J gene: TRBJ2-6
V gene: TRBV7-9
D gene: .
clone size: .

CDR3 protein: CASSNGREVLNEQFF
CDR3 DNA: TGTGCCAGCAGCAATGGCAGGGAGGTTTTAAATGAGCAGTTCTTC
J gene: TRBJ2-1
V gene: TRBV5-4
D gene: .
clone size: .

CDR3 protein: CASSLAPGGYTF
CDR3 DNA: TGTGCCAGCTCTTTGGCCCCAGGCGGCTACACCTTC
J gene: TRBJ1-2
V gene: TRBV18
D gene: .
clone size: .

CDR3 protein: CAIPPGGENGYTF
CDR3 DNA: TGTGCCATTCCCCCCGGAGGGGAAAATGGCTACACCTTC
J gene: TRBJ1-2
V gene: TRBV24-1
D gene: .
clone size: .

CDR3 protein: CASGFHITISNEKLFF
CDR3 DNA: TGTGCTAGTGGTTTCCATATAACAATATCCAATGAAAAACTGTTTTTT
J gene: TRBJ1-4
V gene: TRBV12-5
D gene: .
clone size: .

CDR3 protein: CASSEAPRFAETQYF
CDR3 DNA: TGTGCCAGCAGTGAAGCCCCCCGGTTTGCAGAGACCCAGTACTTC
J gene: TRBJ2-5
V gene: TRBV6-1
D gene: .
clone size: .

CDR3 protein: CASSRGRGGTDTQYF
CDR3 DNA: TGTGCCAGCAGTCGGGGTAGGGGAGGTACAGATACGCAGTATTTT
J gene: TRBJ2-3
V gene: TRBV6-5
D gene: .
clone size: .

CDR3 protein: CASSTVRGSNQPQHF
CDR3 DNA: TGTGCCAGTAGTACGGTACGGGGTAGCAATCAGCCCCAGCATTTT
J gene: TRBJ1-5
V gene: TRBV19
D gene: .
clone size: .

CDR3 protein: CAISESQGLTDTQYF
CDR3 DNA: TGTGCCATCAGTGAGTCCCAGGGCCTGACAGATACGCAGTATTTT
J gene: TRBJ2-3
V gene: TRBV10-3
D gene: .
clone size: .

CDR3 protein: CASRTGGNNSPLHF
CDR3 DNA: TGTGCCAGCAGAACAGGGGGCAATAATTCACCCCTCCACTTT
J gene: TRBJ1-6
V gene: TRBV27
D gene: TRBD1
clone size: .

CDR3 protein: CAISGTGMNTIYF
CDR3 DNA: TGTGCCATCAGTGGGACAGGGATGAACACCATATATTTT
J gene: TRBJ1-3
V gene: TRBV10-3
D gene: TRBD1
clone size: .

CDR3 protein: CASSLGARVIEKLFF
CDR3 DNA: TGTGCCAGCAGCTTAGGGGCCAGAGTTATTGAAAAACTGTTTTTT
J gene: TRBJ1-4
V gene: TRBV7-9
D gene: .
clone size: .

CDR3 protein: CASSPYRDTEAFF
CDR3 DNA: TGTGCCAGCAGCCCTTACAGGGACACTGAAGCTTTCTTT
J gene: TRBJ1-1
V gene: TRBV7-2
D gene: .
clone size: .

CDR3 protein: CASSLVETEAFF
CDR3 DNA: TGTGCCAGCAGCTTGGTCGAGACTGAAGCTTTCTTT
J gene: TRBJ1-1
V gene: TRBV5-8
D gene: .
clone size: .

CDR3 protein: CASSSLRSGGRQNIQYF
CDR3 DNA: TGTGCCAGCAGCTCGCTTAGGTCGGGGGGGCGTCAAAACATTCAGTACTTC
J gene: TRBJ2-4
V gene: TRBV7-9
D gene: TRBD2
clone size: .

CDR3 protein: CASSWRDSWGYTF
CDR3 DNA: TGTGCCAGCAGCTGGAGGGACAGCTGGGGCTACACCTTC
J gene: TRBJ1-2
V gene: TRBV5-4
D gene: TRBD1
clone size: .

CDR3 protein: CASSLAGRASYEQYF
CDR3 DNA: TGCGCCAGCAGCTTGGCCGGCAGGGCGTCCTACGAGCAGTACTTC
J gene: TRBJ2-7
V gene: TRBV5-1
D gene: .
clone size: .

CDR3 protein: CASSPERQVYNTEAFF
CDR3 DNA: TGCGCCAGCAGCCCTGAGAGACAGGTATATAACACTGAAGCTTTCTTT
J gene: TRBJ1-1
V gene: TRBV4-1
D gene: .
clone size: .